A single sample is the source of the 2 T cell receptor beta chains below, sequenced in a study of identifying expanded T cells in peripheral blood. The protocol was immunoSEQ multiplex PCR, while the TCRdb copy is restricted to in-frame clones and leaves out a portion. The sample lists approximately 63,000 clones, about 89% seen once, with roughly 5% in the top ten. The sequencing sample was made of blood. The source of these receptors is a person aged 18 to 70 in good health.

The chain has TRBV6-5 and TRBJ1-2, with TRBD1 as a possible D gene (5 bases). CDR3 length equals 12 residues. Trimming stripped 2 bases from V and 6 bases from J, with 7 bases between. Per germline, CDR1 MNHEY and CDR2 SVGAGI. CDR3 nucleotides: TGTGCCAGCAGTTACGGGGCAGATGGCTACACCTTC. The encoded protein is CASSYGADGYTF.

The chain recombines TRBV10-3 with TRBJ2-5; D may be TRBD2 (7 bases). There are 16 residues in the CDR3. Between the trimmed V and J ends, which lost 4 bases and 4 bases, there was a span of 19 bases. The V gene's germline CDR1 is ENHRY and CDR2 SYGVKD. The CDR3 loop is CAISGGGGLQGETQYF. CDR3 nucleotides: TGTGCCATCAGTGGAGGGGGGGGATTACAGGGAGAGACCCAGTACTTC.